This T cell receptor beta chain was found in a study of T-cell memory formation after mild COVID-19. Study summary: The study found TCR clusters largely donor specific. Study outcomes and limitations: Cross-reactive memory apparently joined, as some responding clones appeared in pre-infection memory. Contracting CD4+ clones lay largely in CM and EM, with CD8+ ones residing in EMRA.

TCRdb reprocessed the 5' RACE reads via MiXCR and lists one record per CDR3 protein. The repertoire holds 150,000 or so distinct CDR3 sequences, with around 30% as singletons. With regard to this clonotype: Its specificity is unknown.

Germline-derived CDR1 and CDR2 are SEHNR and FQNEAQ (reference sequence). The V gene lost 5 bases and the J gene lost 3 bases, with 14 bases spanning the gap. The CDR3 is 14 residues long. The chain joins TRBV7-9 to TRBJ2-7, with D possibly being TRBD1 (6 bases). This TCR was recovered from an adult woman who had mild COVID-19 (a few samples of this study predate the infection). Cell type and time point are not known. Sequencing used PBMCs or a T cell subset sorted from them (not recorded which). CDR3 residues: CASSQKTGNYEQYF. CDR3 DNA: TGTGCCAGCAGCCAAAAGACAGGAAACTACGAGCAGTACTTC.